The source of this T cell receptor (beta chain) is a study of PD-1 blockade in classical Hodgkin lymphoma. Regarding the study as a whole: Repertoire differences have undefined causes, possibly disease activity or prior therapy. Newly diagnosed patients were reported to start with lower TCR diversity than healthy donors. While CD8+ TCR diversity did not rise significantly by C4D1, CD4+ TCR diversity did.

As to this clone: Antigen: not known. One end of the junction varies from germline; a read error may be responsible.

Germline V gives CDR1 MNHEY, CDR2 SVGAGI. The CDR3 is made up of 12 amino acids. The time point denotes: cycle 4 day 1 (C4D1), after 6 weeks of nivolumab. Brentuximab vedotin exposure varied among the patients, all of whom had relapsed after autologous stem cell transplantation. Only in-frame clones appear in the TCRdb table, and some are missing; sequencing was by immunoSEQ multiplex PCR. The data show some 52,000 clones, with around nine tenths seen just once and approximately 7% held by the top ten. The source was peripheral blood mononuclear cells (PBMCs), collected before the fourth cycle of nivolumab. J is TRBJ2-1 and V is TRBV6-5; D gene ambiguous. The clonotype comes from a human donor with classical Hodgkin lymphoma. The CDR3 region has the DNA TGTGCCAGCAGTTACTCTGGGAAATCCCAGCTCTTC. Protein: CASSYSGKSQLF.